This T cell receptor beta chain emerged from a study of blood T cell repertoires in COVID-19. Clones were read by immunoSEQ multiplex PCR, and TCRdb kept only the in-frame ones, dropping some. The sample consists of 70,000 or so clones, around 84% of them appearing once. The germline V gene has CDR1 LGHDT and CDR2 YNNKEL (reference sequence). The CDR3 has 14 residues. Between the trimmed V and J ends, which lost 1 base and 4 bases, there was a span of 9 bases. This TCR came from an elderly woman with acute or convalescent COVID-19. This chain joins TRBV3-1 (or the pseudogene TRBV3-2) and TRBJ2-3, with D perhaps matching TRBD1 (6 bases). The sample comprised peripheral blood. The CDR3 bases are TGTGCCAGCAGCCAAGGGGCAGGGGCAGATACGCAGTATTTT. This encodes CASSQGAGADTQYF.